The 9 T cell receptor beta chains presented below share a single source sample, sequenced in a study of cytomegalovirus exposure and HLA in healthy donors. Amplification used 60 Vbeta primers and 13 Jbeta primers. Sequencing used immunoSEQ multiplex PCR; TCRdb keeps in-frame clones, though not all of them. This table holds some 180,000 clones, 65% to 85% found once. Sequencing input: PBMCs. The source of these receptors is a girl aged 5-17 years in good health and CMV-seropositive.

The rearrangement uses TRBV11-2 and TRBJ2-1; possible D gene TRBD2, 6 bases. CDR1 is SGHAT, CDR2 FQNNGV, per germline. This CDR3 has 13 residues. The germline V and J ends were trimmed by 5 bases and 4 bases, with 9 bases remaining between them. CDR3 coding DNA: TGTGCCAGCAGCCCCCGGGGGTACAATGAGCAGTTCTTC. Translating it yields CASSPRGYNEQFF. The entire variable domain, with the rest obtained from reference TRBV11-2 and TRBJ2-1, is as follows: EAGVAQSPRYKIIEKRQSVAFWCNPISGHATLYWYQQILGQGPKLLIQFQNNGVVDDSQLPKDRFSAERLKGVDSTLKIQPAKLEDSAVYLCASSPRGYNEQFFGPGTRLTVL.

The chain couples TRBV4-1 to TRBJ2-7; 8 positions agree with TRBD2. The CDR3 sequence is 13 residues long. Germline V gene lookup returns CDR1 MGHRA and CDR2 YSYEKL. The junction had 9 bases not matched to a gene; V was cut back by 7 bases and J by 7 bases. In DNA form, the CDR3 reads TGCGCCAGCAAGAGCGGGAGATCGGGGGAGCAGTACTTC. Protein sequence: CASKSGRSGEQYF.

This clone was counted between two and nine times. This CDR3 reads CASSWGGNTEAFF. The CDR3 coding sequence is TGTGCCAGCAGTTGGGGGGGGAACACTGAAGCTTTCTTT. V usage is TRBV27 and J usage is TRBJ1-1, with D possibly TRBD1 on 5 matching bases. Trimming took off 4 bases at V and 1 base at J, with 7 bases between the two ends. CDR3 length: 13 residues. Germline CDR1 MNHEY, CDR2 SMNVEV (reference sequence).

The V gene is TRBV2, the J gene TRBJ1-5; 8 bases match TRBD1. Germline V gene sequence: CDR1 SNHLY, CDR2 FYNNEI. This CDR3 has 19 amino acids. V trimming: 5 bases; J trimming: 2 bases; junction bases outside the gene matches: 17. CDR3 in amino acids: CASSQRSGQGSLGNQPQHF. The CDR3 DNA reads as TGTGCCAGCAGTCAAAGATCAGGACAGGGCAGTCTAGGCAATCAGCCCCAGCATTTT.

The chain combines TRBV6-4 with TRBJ2-2; TRBD1 is a possible D gene (5 bases). The V gene lost 8 bases and the J gene lost 6 bases, with 16 bases spanning the gap. CDR1 and CDR2 (germline): MRHNA, SNTAGT. CDR3 length: 14 residues. The CDR3 region is CASRLLEGAGELFF. CDR3 bases: TGTGCCAGCCGCCTTTTAGAAGGGGCCGGGGAGCTGTTTTTT.

The V gene is TRBV18, the J gene TRBJ2-7, with 9 bases identical to TRBD1. This CDR3 comprises 14 residues. The V gene's germline CDR1 is KGHSH and CDR2 LQKENI. The V gene end was trimmed by 3 bases and the J gene end by 2 bases; junction bases not matched to a gene: 2. The DNA of the CDR3 is TGTGCCAGCTCACCGACAGGGGGACCCTACGAGCAGTACTTC. This gives the protein CASSPTGGPYEQYF.

The chain is built from TRBV10-3 and TRBJ2-2, with 11 bases lining up with TRBD1. J gave up 1 base and V 7 bases, and 2 bases lay outside the gene matches. Germline V CDR1 and CDR2: ENHRY, SYGVKD. This CDR3 has 15 amino acids. The CDR3 coding sequence is TGTGCCATCACCGGGACAGGGGGGAACACCGGGGAGCTGTTTTTT. This encodes CAITGTGGNTGELFF.

The chain is built from TRBV18 and TRBJ1-5; TRBD1 aligns across 8 bases. Germline CDR1 is KGHSH and CDR2 is LQKENI. The ends lost 4 bases at V and 5 bases at J; junction bases unmatched: 7. The CDR3 totals 15 residues. Written as DNA, the CDR3 is TGTGCCAGCTCACTAGGGACAGGCGGGCATCAGCCCCAGCATTTT. It is translated as CASSLGTGGHQPQHF.

The chain combines TRBV10-3 with TRBJ2-2; maybe TRBD1 (5 bases). The CDR3 covers 15 residues. Germline V gene data show CDR1 as ENHRY and CDR2 as SYGVKD. Deletions cut 3 bases from V and 4 bases from J, with 12 bases between. The CDR3 nucleotides are TGTGCCATCAGTGAAGGGGTTAGGGGCACCGGGGAGCTGTTTTTT. This translates into CAISEGVRGTGELFF.